This T cell receptor (beta chain) was identified during a study of control samples from healthy donors and cancer patients. Germline V lookup: CDR1 MGHRA, CDR2 YSYEKL. CDR3 size: 18 residues. Trimming removed 2 bases from V and 5 bases from J; junction bases left unmatched: 14. Some clones are missing from TCRdb's copy, which holds only in-frame ones; the method was immunoSEQ multiplex PCR. Of approximately 50,000 clones listed, approximately 90% are singletons. What was sequenced was PBMCs. The chain has TRBV4-1 and TRBJ2-1; the match to TRBD1 covers 8 bases. The TCR sequence derives from a man aged 55 to 70 with head and neck cancer. This CDR3 reads CASSQPSPRQGTHNEQFF. For the CDR3, the DNA is TGCGCCAGCAGCCAACCCAGCCCGAGACAGGGGACCCACAATGAGCAGTTCTTC.